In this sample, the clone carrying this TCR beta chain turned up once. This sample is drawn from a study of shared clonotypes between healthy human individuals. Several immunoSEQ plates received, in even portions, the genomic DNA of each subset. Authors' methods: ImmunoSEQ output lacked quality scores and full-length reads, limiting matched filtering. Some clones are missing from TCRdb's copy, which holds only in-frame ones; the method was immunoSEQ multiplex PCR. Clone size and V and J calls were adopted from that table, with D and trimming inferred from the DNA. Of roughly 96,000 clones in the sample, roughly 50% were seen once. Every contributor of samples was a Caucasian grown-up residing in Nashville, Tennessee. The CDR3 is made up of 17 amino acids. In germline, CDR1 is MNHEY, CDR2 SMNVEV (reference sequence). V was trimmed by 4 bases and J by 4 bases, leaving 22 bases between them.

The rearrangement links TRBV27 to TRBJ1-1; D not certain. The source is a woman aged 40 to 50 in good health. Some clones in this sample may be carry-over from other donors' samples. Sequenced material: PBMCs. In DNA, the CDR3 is TGTGCCAGCAGTTATATCTTTAGGGTGGTCAAAGGCACTGAAGCTTTCTTT. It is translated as CASSYIFRVVKGTEAFF.